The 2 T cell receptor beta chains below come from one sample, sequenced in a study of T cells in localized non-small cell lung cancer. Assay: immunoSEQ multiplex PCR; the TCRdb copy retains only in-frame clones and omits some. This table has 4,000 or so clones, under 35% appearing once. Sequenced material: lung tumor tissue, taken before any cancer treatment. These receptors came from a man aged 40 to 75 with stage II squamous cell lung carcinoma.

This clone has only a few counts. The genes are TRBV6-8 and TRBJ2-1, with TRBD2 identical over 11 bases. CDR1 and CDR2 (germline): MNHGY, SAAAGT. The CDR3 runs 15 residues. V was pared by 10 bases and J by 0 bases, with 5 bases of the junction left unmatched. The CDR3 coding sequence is TGTGCCACCCGGACTAGCGGGCTCTCCTACAATGAGCAGTTCTTC. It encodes CATRTSGLSYNEQFF.

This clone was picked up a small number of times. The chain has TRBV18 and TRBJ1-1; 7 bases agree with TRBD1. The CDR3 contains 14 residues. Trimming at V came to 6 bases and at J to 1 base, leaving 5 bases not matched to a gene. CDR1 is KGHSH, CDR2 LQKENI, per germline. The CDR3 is CASSRDSKNTEAFF. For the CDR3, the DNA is TGTGCCAGCTCGCGGGACAGCAAGAACACTGAAGCTTTCTTT.